This is a list of T cell receptor beta chains from one sample in a study of cytomegalovirus exposure and HLA in healthy donors. Only in-frame clones appear in the TCRdb table, and some are missing; sequencing was by immunoSEQ multiplex PCR. The profile shows 100,000 to 150,000 clones, around 82% of them singletons. Sequenced: PBMCs. These receptors were collected from a young man in good health and CMV-seropositive. CDR3s include the opening cysteine and the closing phenylalanine or tryptophan. The D gene is left open where the match is weak. A row's size may be missing; if present it is once, few, many or a size class.

clone size: .
J gene: TRBJ2-5
V gene: TRBV13
D gene: .
CDR3 DNA: TGTGCCAGCAGCTACGCCGTGGTCGGAGAGACCCAGTACTTC
CDR3 protein: CASSYAVVGETQYF

clone size: few
J gene: TRBJ2-4
V gene: TRBV2
D gene: TRBD1
CDR3 DNA: TGTGCCAGCAGTCGAACTGACAGGGGTAGCAAAAACATTCAGTACTTC
CDR3 protein: CASSRTDRGSKNIQYF

clone size: once
J gene: TRBJ2-3
V gene: TRBV5-1
D gene: TRBD2
CDR3 DNA: TGCGCCAGCAGCGTGGGAGCTAGCGGGACTACGCAGTATTTT
CDR3 protein: CASSVGASGTTQYF

clone size: .
J gene: TRBJ1-5
V gene: TRBV10-1
D gene: .
CDR3 DNA: TGCGCCAGCAGTGAGATACAAGGTGGACATAGCAATCAGCCCCAGCATTTT
CDR3 protein: CASSEIQGGHSNQPQHF

clone size: .
J gene: TRBJ2-3
V gene: TRBV27
D gene: TRBD2
CDR3 DNA: TGTGCCAGCAGTTGGGGGAGCGGGAGAAGGACAGATACGCAGTATTTT
CDR3 protein: CASSWGSGRRTDTQYF

clone size: .
J gene: TRBJ1-4
V gene: TRBV5-8
D gene: TRBD1
CDR3 DNA: TGTGCCAGCAGCCCGTTGGGACAGGAGAATGAAAAACTGTTTTTT
CDR3 protein: CASSPLGQENEKLFF

clone size: .
J gene: TRBJ2-5
V gene: TRBV7-9
D gene: .
CDR3 DNA: TGTGCCAGCAGCCCTACTAGCTCCTTTTACGGAGAGACCCAGTACTTC
CDR3 protein: CASSPTSSFYGETQYF

clone size: .
J gene: TRBJ1-4
V gene: TRBV5-4
D gene: TRBD1
CDR3 DNA: TGTGCCAGCAGCTCTACACAGGGGGACGAAAAACTGTTTTTT
CDR3 protein: CASSSTQGDEKLFF

clone size: .
J gene: TRBJ2-2
V gene: TRBV30
D gene: TRBD2
CDR3 DNA: TGTGCCTGGAGTGTAGGGGCTAGCGGTTTCGTACTTAGCCGGGAGCTGTTTTTT
CDR3 protein: CAWSVGASGFVLSRELFF

clone size: .
J gene: TRBJ2-7
V gene: TRBV6-5
D gene: TRBD1
CDR3 DNA: TGTGCCAGCAGCATATCGGGACAGGGGGCCTACGAGCAGTACTTC
CDR3 protein: CASSISGQGAYEQYF

clone size: .
J gene: TRBJ2-7
V gene: TRBV7-2
D gene: .
CDR3 DNA: TGTGCCAGCAGCCGAGGACAGAACTACGAGCAGTACTTC
CDR3 protein: CASSRGQNYEQYF

clone size: .
J gene: TRBJ1-3
V gene: TRBV7-2
D gene: TRBD1
CDR3 DNA: TGTGCCAGCAGACCAGGGGGATCAGGAAACACCATATATTTT
CDR3 protein: CASRPGGSGNTIYF

clone size: .
J gene: TRBJ2-1
V gene: TRBV7-6
D gene: TRBD2
CDR3 DNA: TGTGCCAGCAGCTTAGTTAAACTAGCGGCCATGAATGTGAATGAGCAGTTCTTC
CDR3 protein: CASSLVKLAAMNVNEQFF

clone size: .
J gene: TRBJ1-1
V gene: TRBV10-3
D gene: .
CDR3 DNA: TGTGCCATCAGTGAGTCGAGGTTTTTAGGAACTGAAGCTTTCTTT
CDR3 protein: CAISESRFLGTEAFF

clone size: .
J gene: TRBJ2-2
V gene: TRBV25-1
D gene: TRBD2
CDR3 DNA: TGTGCCAGCAGTGCTAGCGGGAGGGCCACCGGGGAGCTGTTTTTT
CDR3 protein: CASSASGRATGELFF

clone size: .
J gene: TRBJ2-1
V gene: TRBV28
D gene: TRBD2
CDR3 DNA: TGTGCCAGCAGTCCGACTAGCGGGAGGATTAATGAGCAGTTCTTC
CDR3 protein: CASSPTSGRINEQFF

clone size: .
J gene: TRBJ2-1
V gene: TRBV5-1
D gene: TRBD2
CDR3 DNA: TGCGCCAGCAGCTTGAGTCCCGCGGGAGGGCCGGTGGACAATGAGCAGTTCTTC
CDR3 protein: CASSLSPAGGPVDNEQFF

clone size: .
J gene: TRBJ1-2
V gene: TRBV29-1
D gene: TRBD1
CDR3 DNA: TGCAGCGTTGAAAACAGGGGCAACTATGGCTACACCTTC
CDR3 protein: CSVENRGNYGYTF

clone size: .
J gene: TRBJ2-7
V gene: TRBV27
D gene: TRBD1
CDR3 DNA: TGTGCCAGCATTATTCGACAGGGACCCTACGAGCAGTACTTC
CDR3 protein: CASIIRQGPYEQYF

clone size: .
J gene: TRBJ2-5
V gene: TRBV6-1
D gene: TRBD2
CDR3 DNA: TGTGCCAGCAGTGAATCACAGCGGGAGATAGAGACCCAGTACTTC
CDR3 protein: CASSESQREIETQYF

clone size: .
J gene: TRBJ2-1
V gene: TRBV9
D gene: .
CDR3 DNA: TGTGCCAGCAGCGTAGGCCCTCTCGGTACTGAGCAGTTCTTC
CDR3 protein: CASSVGPLGTEQFF

clone size: .
J gene: TRBJ2-7
V gene: TRBV7-2
D gene: .
CDR3 DNA: TGTGCCAGCAGCAGCGTTACAGGGGACTTTCGTTACGAGCAGTACTTC
CDR3 protein: CASSSVTGDFRYEQYF

clone size: .
J gene: TRBJ2-1
V gene: TRBV7-2
D gene: TRBD2
CDR3 DNA: TGTGCCAGCAGCTCCGGGACTATAGGCAGGGAGCAGTTCTTC
CDR3 protein: CASSSGTIGREQFF

clone size: .
J gene: TRBJ1-2
V gene: TRBV19
D gene: .
CDR3 DNA: TGTGCCAGTAGTATAATGGGGGCAAACTATGGCTACACCTTC
CDR3 protein: CASSIMGANYGYTF

clone size: .
J gene: TRBJ2-5
V gene: TRBV5-8
D gene: .
CDR3 DNA: TGTGCCAGTTCACAGGCTCGGGGGTGGGGAGAGACCCAGTACTTC
CDR3 protein: CASSQARGWGETQYF

clone size: few
J gene: TRBJ2-7
V gene: TRBV28
D gene: TRBD1
CDR3 DNA: TGTGCCAGCTTGGGACAGCCCAGCGAGCAGTACTTC
CDR3 protein: CASLGQPSEQYF

clone size: .
J gene: TRBJ2-1
V gene: TRBV5-6
D gene: TRBD2
CDR3 DNA: TGTGCCAGCAGGGATGGGACTAGCGGGAGTTCGGATGAGCAGTTCTTC
CDR3 protein: CASRDGTSGSSDEQFF